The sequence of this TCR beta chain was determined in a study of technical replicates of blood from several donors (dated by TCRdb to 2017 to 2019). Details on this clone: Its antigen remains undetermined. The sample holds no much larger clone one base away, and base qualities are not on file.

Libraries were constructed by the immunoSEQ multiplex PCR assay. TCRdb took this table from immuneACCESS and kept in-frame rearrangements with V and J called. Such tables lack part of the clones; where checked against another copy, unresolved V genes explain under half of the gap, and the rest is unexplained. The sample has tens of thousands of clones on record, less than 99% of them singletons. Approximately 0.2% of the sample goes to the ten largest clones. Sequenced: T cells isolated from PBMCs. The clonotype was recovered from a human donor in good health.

DNA sequence: TGCAGCGTTGTCCCCAGAAACGCCTACGAGCAGTACTTC. Its translation is CSVVPRNAYEQYF. The rearrangement joined TRBV29-1 to TRBJ2-7, with no confidently assigned D gene. The CDR3 runs 13 amino acids, cysteine and phenylalanine included. The read is trimmed to its CDR3 DNA, 39 bases read in frame from base 1. CDR1 and CDR2, looked up from the germline V gene, are SQVTM and ANQGSEA. V is clipped by 4 bases and J by 2 bases, and the sequence between their germline boundaries is 12 bases long.